This TCR beta chain emerged from a study of T cell repertoires in cytomegalovirus infection. Across the whole study: Indications came from public TCR beta signatures; they pointed to CMV infection and to a matching HLA type. General observations from the study: HLA-C-restricted CMV clonotypes gave the most frequent clonotype in two of eight donors. Summed frequency of shared TCR beta families picked out CMV carriers who also had the relevant HLA.

This clonotype was detected ten times or more. Its antigen is undetermined. Germline V lookup: CDR1 LNHNV, CDR2 YYDKDF (reference sequence). The CDR3 is made up of 16 amino acids. V was shortened by 0 bases and J by 3 bases, with 9 bases between the two germline ends. TCRdb used MiXCR to reprocess the reads, holding one entry per CDR3 protein. The table includes roughly 300,000 distinct CDR3 sequences, roughly a quarter detected once. The receptor was isolated from a human donor in good health (CMV status not recorded). Some clones in this sample may be carry-over from other donors' samples. The chain links TRBV15 to TRBJ2-6; maybe TRBD2 (5 bases). Source material: PBMCs. The CDR3 protein is CATSRDLGSGANVLTF. The CDR3 bases are TGTGCCACCAGCAGAGATTTGGGGAGTGGGGCCAACGTCCTGACTTTC.